The 24 T cell receptor beta chains presented below share a single source sample, sequenced in a study of human T cells and chemical hapten exposure. As to time point: pre-sensitization, week 0. Sample treatment: therapeutic diphenylcyclopropenone sensitization with weekly scalp DPC. TCRdb reprocessed the RACE reads via MiXCR and lists one record per CDR3 protein. Among roughly 51,000 distinct CDR3 sequences listed, more than 7.5% were seen once. The sample consisted of whole blood, taken in connection with sensitization to the hapten diphenylcyclopropenone (DPC). All receptors come from a middle-aged man with alopecia areata. Some clones in this sample may be carry-over from other donors' samples.

CDR3 nucleotide sequence: TGCAGTGAAAGAGGACAGGGGGGCAATGAGCAGTTCTTC. Translation: CSERGQGGNEQFF. The V gene is TRBV20-1, the J gene TRBJ2-1; 10 bases agree with TRBD1. This CDR3 has 13 residues. After removal of 7 bases from V and 6 bases from J, the junction contained 6 bases not matched to a gene. Germline loops: CDR1 DFQATT, CDR2 SNEGSKA (reference sequence).

This clonotype was picked up a small number of times. The rearrangement joins TRBV29-1 to TRBJ1-2; TRBD1 matches at 8 bases. The CDR3 loop spans 15 amino acids. V lost 4 bases to trimming and J lost 0 bases; unmatched junction nucleotides: 7. Germline V gene sequence: CDR1 SQVTM, CDR2 ANQGSEA. The CDR3 spells CSVGTGNWANYGYTF. As DNA, the CDR3 is TGCAGCGTTGGGACAGGGAATTGGGCTAACTATGGCTACACCTTC.

The genes are TRBV7-2 and TRBJ2-1; 7 bases fit TRBD2. Germline V gene lookup returns CDR1 SGHTA and CDR2 FQGNSA. V gave up 1 base and J gave up 14 bases; unmatched junction bases: 5. The CDR3 runs to 12 residues. CDR3 in DNA: TGTGCCAGCAGCTTAGATACGGGGGGAGAGTTCTTC. Translating it yields CASSLDTGGEFF.

In this sample, this clonotype turned up a few times. The gene calls are TRBV28 and TRBJ2-3, with 7 bases that match TRBD2. V lost 4 bases to trimming and J lost 2 bases; unmatched junction nucleotides: 6. Germline V gene data show CDR1 as MDHEN and CDR2 as SYDVKM. This CDR3 contains 15 residues. In nucleotides, the CDR3 is TGTGCCAGCAGTTCACCAGCGGGGCCCACAGATACGCAGTATTTT. Translating gives CASSSPAGPTDTQYF.

This clonotype was recorded many times. The chain is built from TRBV2 and TRBJ2-7; 10 bases fit TRBD1. After removal of 6 bases from V and 6 bases from J, the junction contained 8 bases not matched to a gene. The CDR3 totals 14 residues. Germline V lookup: CDR1 SNHLY, CDR2 FYNNEI. In nucleotides, the CDR3 is TGTGCCAGCAGCCGGGACAGGGGACTCAGCGAGCAGTACTTC. It specifies CASSRDRGLSEQYF.

This clonotype showed up just a few times. The rearrangement uses TRBV28 and TRBJ2-4; 9 bases align to TRBD1. Per germline, CDR1 MDHEN and CDR2 SYDVKM. V dropped 4 bases and J dropped 8; count of bases not matched to a gene: 3. CDR3 length: 13 amino acids. CDR3 in amino acids: CASSWTGDYIQYF. The CDR3 DNA follows: TGTGCCAGCAGTTGGACAGGGGATTACATTCAGTACTTC.

The chain is built from TRBV20-1 and TRBJ2-5; D unresolved. The V end was cut by 4 bases, the J end by 8 bases, with 11 bases between. The CDR3 runs 11 residues. From germline, CDR1 is DFQATT and CDR2 SNEGSKA (reference sequence). The CDR3, as DNA: TGCAGTGCTAAGCCATTGAACACCCAGTACTTC. Amino acid sequence: CSAKPLNTQYF.

The chain couples TRBV28 to TRBJ2-7; maybe TRBD2 (5 bases). The CDR3 sequence is 16 residues long. V was shortened by 3 bases and J by 1 base, with 16 bases between the two germline ends. Germline V lookup: CDR1 MDHEN, CDR2 SYDVKM. CDR3 amino acids: CASSFHLAILSYEQYF. The CDR3 nucleotides read TGTGCCAGCAGTTTCCACCTAGCTATTCTTTCCTACGAGCAGTACTTC.

This clonotype was observed a few times. The rearrangement links TRBV10-2 to TRBJ2-7; D uncertain. CDR1 WSHSY and CDR2 SAAADI come from the germline V gene. V lost 6 bases, J lost 1 base, and 10 bases lay in between. The CDR3 is 13 amino acids. CDR3 sequence reads: CASRQDPSYEQYF. The CDR3 bases are TGCGCCAGCAGGCAGGACCCTTCCTACGAGCAGTACTTC.

This clonotype was recorded many times. The chain combines TRBV12-3 or TRBV12-4 with TRBJ2-7; TRBD2 matches at 13 bases. The CDR3 totals 13 residues. Losses at the gene ends were 8 bases for V and 3 bases for J; bases not matched to a gene: 1. The CDR3: CASRLAGGYEQYF. The CDR3, as DNA: TGTGCCAGCCGACTAGCGGGGGGCTACGAGCAGTACTTC.

Only a few counts were recorded for this clonotype. The chain has TRBV20-1 and TRBJ2-1; 9 bases are shared with TRBD2. The CDR3 has 15 residues. CDR1 and CDR2 (germline): DFQATT, SNEGSKA (reference sequence). The trim removed 4 bases at V and 2 bases at J, leaving 6 bases unmatched. The CDR3 nucleotides are TGCAGTGCTATAAATAGCGGGAGAGCCTACAATGAGCAGTTCTTC. Translated: CSAINSGRAYNEQFF.

This clonotype was found a few times. This rearrangement joins TRBV5-4 to TRBJ2-2; 12 nucleotides match TRBD1. V was clipped by 3 bases and J by 7 bases; unmatched bases: 4. In germline, CDR1 is SGHNT, CDR2 YYREEE (reference sequence). CDR3 size: 15 residues. This CDR3 is CASSWDRGQYGELFF. CDR3 in DNA: TGTGCCAGCAGCTGGGACAGGGGGCAATACGGGGAGCTGTTTTTT. The entire variable domain, with the rest obtained from reference TRBV5-4 and TRBJ2-2, is as follows: ETGVTQSPTHLIKTRGQQVTLRCSSQSGHNTVSWYQQALGQGPQFIFQYYREEENGRGNFPPRFSGLQFPNYSSELNVNALELDDSALYLCASSWDRGQYGELFFGEGSRLTVL.

Many counts were recorded for this clonotype. This chain connects TRBV11-2 to TRBJ2-5; 13 nucleotides line up with TRBD2. CDR1 is SGHAT and CDR2 is FQNNGV in the germline V gene. The CDR3 contains 16 residues. The V and J ends lost 4 bases and 2 bases, in that order; junction bases with no gene match: 4. CDR3 region: CASSSWTSGSQETQYF. The CDR3 region has the DNA TGTGCCAGCAGCTCCTGGACTAGCGGGAGTCAAGAGACCCAGTACTTC.

The V gene is TRBV6-2 or TRBV6-3, the J gene TRBJ2-7; the D gene is possibly TRBD1 (6 bases). The CDR3 runs 15 residues. The germline V gene has CDR1 MNHEY and CDR2 SVGEGT. V dropped 2 bases and J dropped 0 bases, with 11 bases sitting between them. CDR3 coding DNA: TGTGCCAGCAGTTACGGGACAAAAAACTCCTACGAGCAGTACTTC. Amino acids: CASSYGTKNSYEQYF.

This clonotype was seen many times. This chain joins TRBV7-9 and TRBJ2-4; D is perhaps TRBD2 (6 bases). The CDR3 runs to 14 residues. The germline V gene has CDR1 SEHNR and CDR2 FQNEAQ (reference sequence). Trimming pared 4 bases from V and 7 bases from J, leaving 14 bases between. CDR3 DNA sequence: TGTGCCAGCAGCTCGGGACTGGCCGCGAACATTCAGTACTTC. Translating it yields CASSSGLAANIQYF.

The gene calls are TRBV27 and TRBJ2-1; 12 nucleotides agree with TRBD2. Germline CDR1 reads MNHEY; CDR2 reads SMNVEV (reference sequence). This CDR3 contains 16 residues. J was trimmed by 10 bases and V by 2 bases; bases with no gene match: 9. The CDR3 protein is CASSLRRLAGEDEQFF. The CDR3 DNA reads as TGTGCCAGCAGTTTACGACGACTAGCGGGAGAGGACGAGCAGTTCTTC.

The sample holds one count of this clonotype. The V gene is TRBV11-2, the J gene TRBJ2-3; TRBD2 matches at 7 bases. The CDR3 spans 18 residues. Germline CDR1 and CDR2: SGHAT and FQNNGV. V lost 6 bases and J lost 9; bases outside the gene matches: 24. CDR3 amino acids: CASSPPGRIGGKMGTQYF. CDR3 in DNA: TGTGCCAGCAGTCCCCCGGGACGGATCGGGGGGAAAATGGGAACGCAGTATTTT.

This clonotype was detected a few times. The CDR3 DNA follows: TGTGCCAGCAGCTTCGGTTATGAAGCTTTCTTT. It translates to CASSFGYEAFF. The rearrangement links TRBV7-2 to TRBJ1-1; unclear D gene. Germline V lookup: CDR1 SGHTA, CDR2 FQGNSA. The CDR3 extends over 11 amino acids. Trimming stripped 3 bases from V and 7 bases from J, with 6 bases between.

This clonotype occurred a few times. This chain uses TRBV11-1 with TRBJ1-1, with TRBD1 as a possible D gene (6 bases). Trimming removed 0 bases from V and 3 bases from J, with 11 bases in between. The CDR3 has 15 amino acids. Germline V CDR1 and CDR2: SGHAT, FQDESV (reference sequence). The CDR3 protein is CASSLARRGHTEAFF. The CDR3 region has the DNA TGTGCCAGCAGCTTAGCTAGACGGGGGCACACTGAAGCTTTCTTT.

V usage is TRBV5-1 and J usage is TRBJ1-1, with 10 bases aligning to TRBD1. CDR3 length equals 16 residues. In germline, CDR1 is SGHRS, CDR2 YFSETQ. The ends lost 4 bases at V and 4 bases at J; junction bases unmatched: 10. The CDR3 bases are TGCGCCAGCAGCGCGGGTACTAGGACAGGGGGCACTGAAGCTTTCTTT. It encodes CASSAGTRTGGTEAFF.

This clonotype was recorded at least ten times. The chain is built from TRBV7-8 and TRBJ2-1; 9 bases map to TRBD1. Germline lookup yields CDR1 SGHVS and CDR2 FQNEAQ. The CDR3 is 16 residues long. Trimming cost V 7 bases and J 3 bases; bases outside gene matches: 10. The CDR3 DNA reads TGTGCCAGCACCCGGGACAGGGCCAGGGGCTACAATGAGCAGTTCTTC. It translates to CASTRDRARGYNEQFF.

The J gene is TRBJ2-7, the V gene TRBV5-1; 9 positions match TRBD2. CDR1 and CDR2 (germline): SGHRS, YFSETQ. Trimming took 0 bases from V and 3 from J; bases not matched to a gene: 1. This CDR3 comprises 14 residues. This CDR3 reads CASSLGLAVYEQYF. In nucleotides, the CDR3 is TGCGCCAGCAGCTTGGGACTAGCGGTCTACGAGCAGTACTTC.

This clonotype was seen a handful of times. The V and J genes are TRBV7-7 and TRBJ2-5, with a tentative D call TRBD1 (5 bases). V lost 4 bases to trimming and J lost 5 bases, with 11 bases between them. Germline V gives CDR1 SSHAT, CDR2 FNYEAQ (reference sequence). This CDR3 contains 13 residues. CDR3 DNA sequence: TGTGCCAGCAGCTCGGACATGGGGGAGACCCAGTACTTC. This sequence encodes CASSSDMGETQYF.

In this sample, this clonotype turned up a few times. The rearrangement joins TRBV6-6 to TRBJ1-1; TRBD1 matches 7 bases. CDR1 is MNHNY, CDR2 SVGAGI, per germline (reference sequence). The CDR3 consists of 14 residues. V shed 5 bases, J shed 1 base, and the junction held 4 bases outside the gene matches. CDR3 protein: CASSQGTANTEAFF. CDR3 sequence (DNA): TGTGCCAGCAGTCAAGGGACAGCGAACACTGAAGCTTTCTTT.